This T cell receptor (beta chain) comes out of a study of T cells in Graves' hyperthyroidism and ophthalmopathy. TCR beta CDR3 sequences were amplified from RNA transcripts. The primer set for the first-round RT-PCR of the TCR CDR3 was HTBI. MiXCR, applied by TCRdb to the multiplex PCR reads, yields one record per CDR3 protein. The sample consists of around 490,000 distinct CDR3 sequences, around 20% of them appearing once. The germline V gene has CDR1 SGHAT and CDR2 FQNNGV. This CDR3 is 12 amino acids long. Trimming at V came to 5 bases and at J to 5 bases, leaving 1 base not matched to a gene. The study excluded patients with uncontrolled infection, other autoimmune disease, pregnancy or lactation. Study-wide points: A median around 6.4 months before onset, the model predicted ophthalmopathy.

This clonotype was found many times. Its matching antigen is unknown. This chain joins TRBV11-2 and TRBJ1-1, with 8 positions matching TRBD1. Material: blood. This receptor was identified in a man aged 40-49 years with Graves' ophthalmopathy. CDR3 coding DNA: TGTGCCAGCAGCAACAGGGGGACTGAAGCTTTCTTT. Protein product: CASSNRGTEAFF. The full variable domain, completed using reference TRBV11-2 and TRBJ1-1, is EAGVAQSPRYKIIEKRQSVAFWCNPISGHATLYWYQQILGQGPKLLIQFQNNGVVDDSQLPKDRFSAERLKGVDSTLKIQPAKLEDSAVYLCASSNRGTEAFFGQGTRLTVV.